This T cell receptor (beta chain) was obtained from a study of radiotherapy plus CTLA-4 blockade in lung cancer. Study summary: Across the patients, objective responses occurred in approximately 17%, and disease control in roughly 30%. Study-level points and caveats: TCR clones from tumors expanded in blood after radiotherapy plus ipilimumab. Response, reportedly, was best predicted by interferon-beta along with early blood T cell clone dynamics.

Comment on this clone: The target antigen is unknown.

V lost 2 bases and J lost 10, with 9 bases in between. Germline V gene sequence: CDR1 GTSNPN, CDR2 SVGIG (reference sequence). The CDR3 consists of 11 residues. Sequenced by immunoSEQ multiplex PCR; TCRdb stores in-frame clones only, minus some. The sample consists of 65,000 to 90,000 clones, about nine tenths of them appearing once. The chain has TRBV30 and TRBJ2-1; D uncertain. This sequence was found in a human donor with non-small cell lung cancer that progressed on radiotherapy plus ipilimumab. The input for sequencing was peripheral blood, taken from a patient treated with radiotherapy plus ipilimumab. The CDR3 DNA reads TGTGCCTGGAGTCGGCGGATGGAGCAGTTCTTC. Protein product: CAWSRRMEQFF. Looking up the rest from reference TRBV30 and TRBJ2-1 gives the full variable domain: SQTIHQWPATLVQPVGSPLSLECTVEGTSNPNLYWYRQAAGRGLQLLFYSVGIGQISSEVPQNLSASRPQDRQFILSSKKLLLSDSGFYLCAWSRRMEQFFGPGTRLTVL.